These 16 T cell receptor beta chains came from one sample sequenced in a study of OX40 agonist ivuxolimab in advanced cancers. Sequenced by immunoSEQ multiplex PCR; TCRdb stores in-frame clones only, minus some. The table has 50,000 to 80,000 clones, 84% seen once. Sequences were derived from CD4+ or CD8+ T cells sorted from blood, sampled in a trial of the OX40 agonist ivuxolimab. The source is an adult with an advanced solid tumor such as melanoma, head and neck, liver or kidney cancer.

The table lists this clone with a few counts. The V and J genes are TRBV29-1 and TRBJ2-1; D might be TRBD2 (6 bases). V was cut by 7 bases and J by 8 bases, with 21 bases left in between. The length of the CDR3 is 14 residues. Germline V CDR1 and CDR2: SQVTM, ANQGSEA. The CDR3 DNA reads TGCAGCGCTAAACCCCCGGGTTCGGGGGATGAGCAGTTCTTC. It yields the protein CSAKPPGSGDEQFF.

This chain joins TRBV2 and TRBJ1-5; D ambiguous. V lost 2 bases to trimming and J lost 3 bases, with 11 bases between them. This CDR3 is built from 15 residues. The germline V gene encodes CDR1 SNHLY and CDR2 FYNNEI. For the CDR3, the DNA is TGTGCCAGCAGTGAATCGAGGGTCGTCAATCAGCCCCAGCATTTT. It is translated as CASSESRVVNQPQHF. Variable domain in full (rest from reference TRBV2 and TRBJ1-5): EPEVTQTPSHQVTQMGQEVILRCVPISNHLYFYWYRQILGQKVEFLVSFYNNEISEKSEIFDDQFSVERPDGSNFTLKIRSTKLEDSAMYFCASSESRVVNQPQHFGDGTRLSIL.

This clone is a singleton in its sample. This chain uses TRBV5-1 with TRBJ2-5, with D perhaps matching TRBD2 (6 bases). This CDR3 region has 15 residues. V was shortened by 6 bases and J by 3 bases, with 18 bases between the two germline ends. In germline, CDR1 is SGHRS, CDR2 YFSETQ. The CDR3 region is CASKSDGRREETQYF. CDR3 coding DNA: TGCGCCAGCAAGAGCGACGGACGGAGGGAAGAGACCCAGTACTTC.

The chain has TRBV7-6 and TRBJ2-7, with 12 bases fitting TRBD2. V trimming: 5 bases; J trimming: 1 base; junction bases outside the gene matches: 6. From germline, CDR1 is SGHVS and CDR2 FNYEAQ. This CDR3 has 16 amino acids. CDR3 protein: CASSEGLAGISYEQYF. DNA for the CDR3: TGTGCCAGCAGCGAAGGACTAGCGGGAATATCCTACGAGCAGTACTTC.

This CDR3 reads CATSSPGAGTEAFF. CDR3 in DNA: TGTGCCACCAGCTCACCGGGGGCGGGCACTGAAGCTTTCTTT. This chain links TRBV15 with TRBJ1-1; D might be TRBD1 (6 bases). This CDR3 region has 14 residues. Germline CDR1 LNHNV, CDR2 YYDKDF (reference sequence). Trimming removed 5 bases at V and 4 bases at J, with 14 bases between.

This clone was observed a single time. This chain joins TRBV2 and TRBJ2-5, with 12 bases aligning to TRBD2. Germline CDR1 is SNHLY and CDR2 is FYNNEI. The CDR3 spans 15 residues. V lost 8 bases to trimming and J lost 5 bases; unmatched junction nucleotides: 9. The CDR3 here is CASGRLAGEAETQYF. The CDR3 DNA is TGTGCCAGCGGGAGACTAGCGGGAGAGGCGGAGACCCAGTACTTC. Combining the CDR3 with reference TRBV2 and TRBJ2-5 gives the whole variable domain EPEVTQTPSHQVTQMGQEVILRCVPISNHLYFYWYRQILGQKVEFLVSFYNNEISEKSEIFDDQFSVERPDGSNFTLKIRSTKLEDSAMYFCASGRLAGEAETQYFGPGTRLLVL.

The V gene is TRBV9, the J gene TRBJ2-7; D is unclear. The V gene lost 3 bases and the J gene lost 6 bases, with 13 bases spanning the gap. This CDR3 region has 13 residues. From germline, CDR1 is SGDLS and CDR2 YYNGEE. The CDR3 sequence: CASSGTVWGEQYF. CDR3 DNA: TGTGCCAGCAGCGGGACCGTCTGGGGCGAGCAGTACTTC.

This chain connects TRBV6-6 to TRBJ1-5, with D unresolved. Trimming shortened V by 0 bases and J by 6 bases, and 9 bases separated the two germline ends. The CDR3 totals 14 residues. The germline V gene has CDR1 MNHNY and CDR2 SVGAGI (reference sequence). The CDR3: CASSYSVEGQPQHF. The CDR3, as DNA: TGTGCCAGCAGTTACTCGGTCGAGGGTCAGCCCCAGCATTTT.

The V gene is TRBV7-8, the J gene TRBJ2-5; TRBD1 is a possible D gene (5 bases). The DNA end favors TRBJ2-7, so the J call may be wrong. The CDR3 has 14 amino acids. Per the germline V gene, CDR1 is SGHVS and CDR2 is FQNEAQ. DNA for the CDR3: TGTGCCAGCAGCTTGCACGGCAGGGCAAACGAGCAGTACTTC. This encodes CASSLHGRANEQYF.

This CDR3 is CASKNRASYNSPLHF. CDR3 bases: TGTGCCAGCAAGAACAGGGCATCCTATAATTCACCCCTCCACTTT. The chain carries TRBV27 and TRBJ1-6; D possibly corresponds to TRBD1 (6 bases). The length of the CDR3 is 15 residues. CDR1 is MNHEY and CDR2 is SMNVEV in the germline V gene (reference sequence). The germline V and J ends were trimmed by 7 bases and 1 base, with 11 bases remaining between them.

This clone was observed once. The chain uses TRBV1 and TRBJ2-7; whether TRBD1, the table's D call, matches the DNA was not checked. TRBV1 is a pseudogene locus. The CDR3 is made up of 19 amino acids. CDR3 nucleotides: TGCACCACAATCTCCCCTCGGGACAGGGATACATCGGTATTATACGAGCAGTACTTC. This codes for CTTISPRDRDTSVLYEQYF.

The chain employs TRBV18 and TRBJ2-5, with D perhaps TRBD1 or TRBD2 (5 bases each). The CDR3 length is 14 residues. Germline V CDR1 and CDR2: KGHSH, LQKENI. V was cut by 3 bases and J by 3 bases, with 11 bases left in between. CDR3 amino acids: CASSPGAGKETQYF. CDR3 nucleotides: TGTGCCAGCTCACCCGGGGCAGGAAAAGAGACCCAGTACTTC. The full variable domain, completed using reference TRBV18 and TRBJ2-5, is NAGVMQNPRHLVRRRGQEARLRCSPMKGHSHVYWYRQLPEEGLKFMVYLQKENIIDESGMPKERFSAEFPKEGPSILRIQQVVRGDSAAYFCASSPGAGKETQYFGPGTRLLVL.

This clone was observed a few times. V is TRBV4-3 and J is TRBJ1-2; D unresolved. Deletions cut 1 base from V and 4 bases from J, with 13 bases between. This CDR3 is 15 amino acids long. Germline-derived CDR1 and CDR2 are LGHNA and YSLEER. The CDR3 DNA reads TGCGCCAGCAGCCAAGTAGGAACTATCTCCTATGGCTACACCTTC. Protein product: CASSQVGTISYGYTF.

This chain uses TRBV5-6 with TRBJ1-1; D perhaps matches TRBD1 (6 bases). CDR3 length: 15 residues. Germline V CDR1 and CDR2: SGHDT, YYEEEE. Trimming stripped 4 bases from V and 0 bases from J, with 13 bases between. CDR3 sequence: CASSMDRGLNTEAFF. The CDR3 coding sequence is TGTGCCAGCAGCATGGACAGAGGGCTGAACACTGAAGCTTTCTTT.

This clone was observed a handful of times. V and J are TRBV5-1 and TRBJ1-2; possibly TRBD1 for D (6 bases). CDR1 is SGHRS and CDR2 is YFSETQ in the germline V gene. The CDR3 is 20 residues long. V was pared by 6 bases and J by 4 bases, with 34 bases between. Here the CDR3 DNA reads TGCGCCAGCAAAGGAGGGGGGACGCCTTTATCATCCGAGTTTATCTATGGCTACACCTTC. This sequence encodes CASKGGGTPLSSEFIYGYTF.

The chain recombines TRBV28 with TRBJ1-5; possibly TRBD1 for D (5 bases). The CDR3 is 15 amino acids. The V end was cut by 7 bases, the J end by 6 bases, with 19 bases between. The V gene's germline CDR1 is MDHEN and CDR2 SYDVKM. CDR3 protein: CASTLTKSGTQPQHF. CDR3 bases: TGTGCCAGCACCCTAACTAAATCTGGGACTCAGCCCCAGCATTTT.